This T cell receptor (beta chain) is drawn from a study of cytomegalovirus exposure and HLA in healthy donors. At the level of the study: Among the 400 or so donors who were genotyped, 81% fell in the genetic ancestry cluster that is associated with self-reported Caucasian donors. Points from the study as a whole: Association of roughly 17,000 TCR beta sequences with HLA alleles was found at 0.05 false discovery rate in a later analysis. Several of the most significant clusters appeared linked to common viral pathogens, based on a later analysis.

The V and J ends lost 5 bases and 7 bases, in that order; junction bases with no gene match: 7. There are 13 residues in the CDR3. Germline CDR1 SGHTA, CDR2 FQGTGA. Use of 60 Vbeta and 13 Jbeta primers characterized the PCR. Measured with immunoSEQ multiplex PCR; TCRdb has only the in-frame clones, and not every one. The table lists about 110,000 clones, over 60% of them singletons. This clone occurred a few times. What it binds is unknown. The chain is built from TRBV7-3 and TRBJ1-1; 7 nucleotides align to TRBD1. This sequence originates from a woman aged 50 to 60 in good health and CMV-seropositive. Sequencing was carried out using PBMCs. CDR3 sequence: CASSTFRDSEAFF. In DNA form, the CDR3 reads TGTGCCAGCAGCACCTTCCGGGACAGTGAAGCTTTCTTT.